This T cell receptor (beta chain) was recorded in a study of T-cell reconstitution after alpha-beta-depleted transplantation in children. Study results and caveats: There were some patients whose high TCRbeta diversity at day 60 came from surviving recipient T cells and thymic progenitors. Newly generated T cells supplied most T-cell counts and diversity one year post-transplant. Reportedly, only several hundred clones from non-depleted graft cells drove alpha-beta T-cell counts at about two months.

Concerning this clonotype: Its antigen is as yet unknown.

A library of TCRbeta sequences, prepared with unique molecular identifiers, was generated. TCRdb fed the PCR reads into MiXCR, producing one record per CDR3 protein. The data show some 460,000 distinct CDR3 sequences, with around 16% seen just once and 25% to 35% held by the top ten. Specimen: PBMCs, mostly from graft donor cells, collected 360 days after TCRalphabeta/CD19-depleted stem cell transplant. The receptor comes from a boy less than two years old who had a stem cell transplant for Wiskott-Aldrich syndrome, so the T cells may come from the graft donor.

CDR3 residues: CASSLLAGGRGTGELFF. The CDR3 DNA reads TGTGCCAGCAGTTTACTAGCGGGAGGCCGGGGCACCGGGGAGCTGTTTTTT. The chain recombines TRBV12-3 or TRBV12-4 with TRBJ2-2, with TRBD2 matching 11 bases. V lost 2 bases to trimming and J lost 4 bases; unmatched junction nucleotides: 6. CDR3 size: 17 residues.